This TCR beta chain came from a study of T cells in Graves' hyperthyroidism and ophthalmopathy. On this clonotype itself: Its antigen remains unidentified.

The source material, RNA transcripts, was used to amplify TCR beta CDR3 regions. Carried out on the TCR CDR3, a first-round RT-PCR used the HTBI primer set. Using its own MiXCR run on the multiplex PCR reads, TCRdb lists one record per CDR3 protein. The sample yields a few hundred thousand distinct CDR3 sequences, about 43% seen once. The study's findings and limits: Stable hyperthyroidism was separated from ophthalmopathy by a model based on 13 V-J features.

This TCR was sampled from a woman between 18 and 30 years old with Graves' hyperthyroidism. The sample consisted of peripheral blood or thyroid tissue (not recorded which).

CDR3 sequence: CSSGNNQPQHF. The CDR3 DNA is TGCAGCTCGGGGAACAATCAGCCCCAGCATTTT. This sequence joins TRBV29-1 and TRBJ1-5; D call uncertain. The germline V and J ends were trimmed by 8 bases and 3 bases, with 8 bases remaining between them. Germline V gene lookup returns CDR1 SQVTM and CDR2 ANQGSEA. The CDR3 runs to 11 residues.